This TCR beta chain derives from a study of cytomegalovirus exposure and HLA in healthy donors. Details on this clone: Its antigen is as yet unknown.

General study results and limits: A later analysis reportedly found fewer N-insertions in an Asian-associated ancestry cluster than the roughly 670-donor mean. Accurate prediction of most subjects' HLA-A and HLA-B alleles from TCR beta sequences was reported. In vitro, three CMV-associated chains proved specific for CMV antigens.

This CDR3 has 12 residues. Per germline, CDR1 MGHRA and CDR2 YSYEKL. 13 Jbeta primers and 60 Vbeta primers were used for the PCR. In the original processing: There were about 80 million unique TCR beta chains by a later count, and about 12 million of them were shared. TCRdb's copy holds only in-frame clones and misses some; the assay was immunoSEQ multiplex PCR. That table supplies the V and J calls and clone size; D and trimming were determined from the DNA. Its clone listing holds under 75,000 clones. Material: PBMCs. This TCR derives from a female donor in good health and CMV-seropositive. The chain recombines TRBV4-1 with TRBJ2-5; 7 bases line up with TRBD1. The J call may be faulty, since TRBJ2-7 better matches the DNA end. The CDR3 is CASSHTGVEQYF. The CDR3 bases are TGCGCCAGCAGCCATACAGGGGTCGAGCAGTACTTC.